The next 22 T cell receptor beta chains were all read from a single sample in a study of blood T cell repertoires in COVID-19. TCRdb keeps only in-frame clones here, not all; method: immunoSEQ multiplex PCR. The data hold over 200,000 clones, with about 91% observed a single time. Sequencing was carried out using PBMCs or T cells enriched from blood (not recorded which). The receptor set was obtained from a human donor in a cohort exposed to, infected with or recovered from COVID-19 (not recorded which). The donor label of this sample is uncertain.

This chain connects TRBV5-4 to TRBJ1-1; D is ambiguous. This CDR3 spans 12 amino acids. Germline V lookup: CDR1 SGHNT, CDR2 YYREEE (reference sequence). V was shortened by 4 bases and J by 4 bases, with 8 bases between the two germline ends. The CDR3 protein is CASSETATEAFF. CDR3 DNA: TGTGCCAGCAGCGAGACTGCCACTGAAGCTTTCTTT.

J is TRBJ1-1 and V is TRBV11-2, with D possibly matching TRBD1 (5 bases). The germline gives CDR1 SGHAT, CDR2 FQNNGV. V gave up 1 base and J gave up 2 bases, with 14 bases separating them. This CDR3 has 16 amino acids. CDR3 loop: CASSLVSGGTNTEAFF. DNA for the CDR3: TGTGCCAGCAGCTTAGTAAGTGGAGGGACTAACACTGAAGCTTTCTTT.

The V and J genes are TRBV5-1 and TRBJ2-7; 9 positions match TRBD1. The CDR3 length is 15 residues. CDR1 is SGHRS, CDR2 YFSETQ, per germline. J gave up 7 bases and V 0 bases, and 8 bases lay outside the gene matches. The CDR3 reads CASSLEDRGYGEQYF. The CDR3 nucleotides are TGCGCCAGCAGCTTGGAGGACAGGGGTTATGGAGAGCAGTACTTC.

The V call is TRBV11-2, the J call TRBJ2-5; 13 positions agree with TRBD2. The CDR3 runs 18 residues. Per the germline V gene, CDR1 is SGHAT and CDR2 is FQNNGV. V lost 1 base, J lost 5 bases, and 10 bases stayed unmatched. The CDR3 DNA is TGTGCCAGCAGCTTAGCATCACTAGCGGGGGGGCCTAGGGAGACCCAGTACTTC. This translates into CASSLASLAGGPRETQYF.

This sequence joins TRBV3-1 (or the pseudogene TRBV3-2) and TRBJ2-1; D is possibly TRBD2 (5 bases). This CDR3 is built from 15 residues. Trimming stripped 5 bases from V and 4 bases from J, with 15 bases between. Per the germline V gene, CDR1 is LGHDT and CDR2 is YNNKEL (reference sequence). CDR3 in DNA: TGTGCCAGCAGCGGCCTCGGGAAAACATACAATGAGCAGTTCTTC. It specifies CASSGLGKTYNEQFF.

The chain combines TRBV7-9 with TRBJ1-4; D perhaps matches TRBD1 (6 bases). There are 14 residues in the CDR3. V lost 5 bases and J lost 3, with 10 bases in between. Germline CDR1 and CDR2: SEHNR and FQNEAQ (reference sequence). CDR3 amino acids: CASSRTVANEKLFF. The CDR3 bases are TGTGCCAGCAGCCGGACAGTCGCTAATGAAAAACTGTTTTTT.

The rearrangement joins TRBV30 to TRBJ2-1; 11 nucleotides align to TRBD2. The J segment lost 7 bases and the V segment lost 0 bases, leaving 2 bases of the junction unmatched. The CDR3 length is 14 residues. The germline CDR1 and CDR2 sequences are GTSNPN and SVGIG (reference sequence). The CDR3 loop is CAWSVGLAVNEQFF. The CDR3 bases are TGTGCCTGGAGTGTGGGACTAGCGGTAAATGAGCAGTTCTTC.

The chain combines TRBV9 with TRBJ1-5; 12 nucleotides line up with TRBD1. The junction had 9 bases not matched to a gene; V was cut back by 4 bases and J by 7 bases. This CDR3 is 16 amino acids long. Germline V CDR1 and CDR2: SGDLS, YYNGEE. In nucleotides, the CDR3 is TGTGCCAGCAGCCCACCGGGACAGGGGGCTGGACAGCCCCAGCATTTT. Its protein product is CASSPPGQGAGQPQHF.

The chain recombines TRBV21-1 with TRBJ1-2; the D call of TRBD1 is as the table states it, not checked on the DNA. TRBV21-1 is classified as a pseudogene. This CDR3 contains 15 residues. CDR3 nucleotides: TGTGCCAGCAGCAACCGGGACAGGGGGCGCAGAGGCTACACCTTC. Protein product: CASSNRDRGRRGYTF.

V usage is TRBV6-5 and J usage is TRBJ2-7; 7 bases are a match to TRBD1. With V trimmed by 6 bases and J by 2 bases, 4 bases remained unmatched. The CDR3 runs to 13 residues. Germline loops: CDR1 MNHEY, CDR2 SVGAGI. The CDR3 sequence: CASSPGQTYEQYF. The CDR3 DNA follows: TGTGCCAGCAGCCCGGGACAGACCTACGAGCAGTACTTC.

V is TRBV19 and J is TRBJ1-1; weak D call: TRBD1 (5 bases). Trimming took 3 bases from V and 7 from J, leaving 18 bases between them. CDR1 and CDR2 (germline): LNHDA, SQIVND (reference sequence). This CDR3 has 15 amino acids. DNA for the CDR3: TGTGCCAGTAGTATGGCTGGGGGGGAAGGAGGTGAAGCTTTCTTT. Its translation is CASSMAGGEGGEAFF.

The rearrangement uses TRBV2 and TRBJ1-1; TRBD1 aligns across 10 bases. The V gene end was trimmed by 1 base and the J gene end by 0 bases; junction bases not matched to a gene: 5. Germline V lookup: CDR1 SNHLY, CDR2 FYNNEI. This CDR3 has 17 residues. The CDR3 DNA reads as TGTGCCAGCAGTGAAGGGACAGGGGGAGGGGTGAACACTGAAGCTTTCTTT. This translates into CASSEGTGGGVNTEAFF. Drawing the rest from reference TRBV2 and TRBJ1-1, the complete variable domain is EPEVTQTPSHQVTQMGQEVILRCVPISNHLYFYWYRQILGQKVEFLVSFYNNEISEKSEIFDDQFSVERPDGSNFTLKIRSTKLEDSAMYFCASSEGTGGGVNTEAFFGQGTRLTVV.

The chain employs TRBV21-1 and TRBJ2-7; TRBD1 is the table's D call, not checked against the DNA. TRBV21-1 is noted as a pseudogene. The CDR3 runs 14 residues. The CDR3 sequence: CASIVSGQPYEQYF. CDR3 nucleotide sequence: TGTGCCAGCATAGTTTCAGGGCAGCCCTACGAGCAGTACTTC.

This chain connects TRBV19 to TRBJ1-1; no firm D call. The CDR3 sequence is 16 residues long. Germline CDR1 LNHDA, CDR2 SQIVND (reference sequence). V lost 8 bases to trimming and J lost 0 bases, with 19 bases between them. The CDR3 reads CASHRGVDRMNTEAFF. CDR3 DNA: TGTGCCAGTCACCGGGGAGTCGACCGAATGAACACTGAAGCTTTCTTT.

J is TRBJ1-3 and V is TRBV3-1 (or the pseudogene TRBV3-2), with 7 bases aligning to TRBD1. The trim removed 0 bases at V and 0 bases at J, leaving 2 bases unmatched. Germline lookup yields CDR1 LGHDT and CDR2 YNNKEL (reference sequence). This CDR3 spans 16 amino acids. The CDR3 region is CASSQERGRSGNTIYF. The CDR3 DNA reads TGTGCCAGCAGCCAAGAAAGGGGGCGCTCTGGAAACACCATATATTTT.

V is TRBV11-2 and J is TRBJ1-1; no clear D. The CDR3 extends over 12 amino acids. V lost 5 bases to trimming and J lost 2 bases, with 6 bases between them. Germline V lookup: CDR1 SGHAT, CDR2 FQNNGV. CDR3 amino acids: CASSTSNTEAFF. The CDR3 DNA reads TGTGCCAGCAGCACAAGTAACACTGAAGCTTTCTTT.

This chain uses TRBV5-1 with TRBJ1-2, with 7 nucleotides matching TRBD1. Germline V lookup: CDR1 SGHRS, CDR2 YFSETQ. V gave up 9 bases and J gave up 6 bases; unmatched junction bases: 14. The CDR3 spans 14 residues. CDR3 sequence (DNA): TGCGCCATCTCATTCCCTGGGACAGAGGATGGCTACACCTTC. Translated, it gives CAISFPGTEDGYTF.

The chain couples TRBV27 to TRBJ1-5; 7 nucleotides line up with TRBD1. V gave up 1 base and J gave up 1 base; unmatched junction bases: 1. Germline V gives CDR1 MNHEY, CDR2 SMNVEV (reference sequence). CDR3 length: 15 residues. The CDR3 DNA is TGTGCCAGCAGTTTATTGACAGGGAGCAATCAGCCCCAGCATTTT. As protein: CASSLLTGSNQPQHF.

There are a few counts of this clone. CDR3 DNA: TGTGCCAGCAGCTTTGGGGAGTATGGGGAAAAACTGTTTTTT. It codes for CASSFGEYGEKLFF. The chain combines TRBV5-8 with TRBJ1-4; no reliable D call. CDR1 is SGHTS and CDR2 is YDEGEE in the germline V gene. The CDR3 extends over 14 amino acids. V lost 2 bases to trimming and J lost 8 bases, with 13 bases between them.

V gene TRBV10-2 combines with J gene TRBJ2-3; 8 bases line up with TRBD2. V shed 0 bases, J shed 1 base, and the junction held 3 bases outside the gene matches. Germline assignment: CDR1 WSHSY and CDR2 SAAADI. The CDR3 loop spans 16 amino acids. The chain's CDR3 is CASSESSGGGTDTQYF. CDR3 sequence (DNA): TGCGCCAGCAGTGAGTCGAGCGGGGGTGGCACAGATACGCAGTATTTT.

J is TRBJ1-1 and V is TRBV9, with unresolved D. Germline CDR1 reads SGDLS; CDR2 reads YYNGEE. The V end was cut by 4 bases, the J end by 1 base, with 11 bases between. This CDR3 is built from 14 residues. CDR3 DNA: TGTGCCAGCAGCTACACACCTCAGAACACTGAAGCTTTCTTT. Encoded protein: CASSYTPQNTEAFF.

The chain combines TRBV19 with TRBJ2-7; D perhaps matches TRBD1 (6 bases). Germline V CDR1 and CDR2: LNHDA, SQIVND (reference sequence). Between the trimmed V and J ends, which lost 3 bases and 6 bases, there was a span of 12 bases. CDR3 length: 13 residues. The CDR3 DNA reads TGTGCCAGTAGTATCAACAGGGTGGCCGAGCAGTACTTC. This gives the protein CASSINRVAEQYF. Together with reference TRBV19 and TRBJ2-7, the CDR3 gives the full variable domain: DGGITQSPKYLFRKEGQNVTLSCEQNLNHDAMYWYRQDPGQGLRLIYYSQIVNDFQKGDIAEGYSVSREKKESFPLTVTSAQKNPTAFYLCASSINRVAEQYFGPGTRLTVT.